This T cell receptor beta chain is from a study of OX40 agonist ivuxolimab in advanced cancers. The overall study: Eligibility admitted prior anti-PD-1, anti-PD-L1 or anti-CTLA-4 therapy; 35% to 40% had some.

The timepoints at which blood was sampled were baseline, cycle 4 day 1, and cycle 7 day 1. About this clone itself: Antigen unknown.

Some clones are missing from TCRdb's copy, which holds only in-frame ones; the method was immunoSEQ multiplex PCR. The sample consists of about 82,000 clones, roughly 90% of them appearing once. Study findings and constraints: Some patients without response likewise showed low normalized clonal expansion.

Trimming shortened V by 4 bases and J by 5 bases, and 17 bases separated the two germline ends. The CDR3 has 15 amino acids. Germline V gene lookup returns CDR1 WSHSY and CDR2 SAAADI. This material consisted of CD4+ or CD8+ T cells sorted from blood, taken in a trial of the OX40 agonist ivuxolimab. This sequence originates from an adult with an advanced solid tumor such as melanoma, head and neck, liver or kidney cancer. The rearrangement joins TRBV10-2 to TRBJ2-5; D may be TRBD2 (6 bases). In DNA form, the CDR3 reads TGCGCCAGCAGTGCTCCGGGACTCCCCGGGGAGACCCAGTACTTC. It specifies CASSAPGLPGETQYF.